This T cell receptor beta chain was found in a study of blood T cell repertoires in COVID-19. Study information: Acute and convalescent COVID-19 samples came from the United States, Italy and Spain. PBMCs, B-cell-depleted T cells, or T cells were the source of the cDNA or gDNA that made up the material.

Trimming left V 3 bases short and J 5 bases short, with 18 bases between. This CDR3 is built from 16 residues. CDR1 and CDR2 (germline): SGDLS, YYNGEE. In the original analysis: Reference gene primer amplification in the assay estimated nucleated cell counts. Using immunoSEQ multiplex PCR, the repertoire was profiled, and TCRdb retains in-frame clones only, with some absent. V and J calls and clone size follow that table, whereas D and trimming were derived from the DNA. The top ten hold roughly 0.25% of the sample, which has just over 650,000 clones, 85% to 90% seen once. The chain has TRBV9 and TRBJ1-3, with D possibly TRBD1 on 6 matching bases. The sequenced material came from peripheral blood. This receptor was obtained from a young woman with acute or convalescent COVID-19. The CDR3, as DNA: TGTGCCAGCAGCGGTCTGGCAGGGGAGCGTAGAAACACCATATATTTT. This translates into CASSGLAGERRNTIYF.